This entry lists 3 T cell receptor beta chains sequenced from one sample in a study of blood T cell repertoires in COVID-19. Generated by immunoSEQ multiplex PCR, the TCRdb table keeps only in-frame clones and is missing some. The sample holds about 88,000 clones; around nine tenths are singletons and the top ten take roughly 1.7%. The material sequenced was peripheral blood. The receptors stem from a man aged 55-75 years with acute or convalescent COVID-19.

The V and J genes are TRBV4-3 and TRBJ2-1; no definite D call. This CDR3 has 15 residues. Trimming removed 2 bases from V and 6 bases from J, with 14 bases in between. Germline-derived CDR1 and CDR2 are LGHNA and YSLEER. The CDR3 region has the DNA TGCGCCAGCAGCCAACGACTCGCCGCGCCCAATGAGCAGTTCTTC. Its translation: CASSQRLAAPNEQFF.

The V gene is TRBV5-6, the J gene TRBJ1-2; D may be TRBD1 (6 bases). The germline V gene has CDR1 SGHDT and CDR2 YYEEEE. The CDR3 covers 12 residues. The V and J ends lost 3 bases and 4 bases respectively, with 7 bases between them. The CDR3 reads CASSWDTYGYTF. CDR3 bases: TGTGCCAGCAGCTGGGACACCTATGGCTACACCTTC.

The rearrangement links TRBV4-2 to TRBJ1-2, with 7 nucleotides matching TRBD1. The V gene's germline CDR1 is LGHNA and CDR2 YNFKEQ. Unmatched junction bases numbered 10, after V lost 1 base and J lost 5 bases. This CDR3 comprises 16 residues. CDR3: CASSQGGQDAIYGYTF. The CDR3 DNA follows: TGTGCCAGCAGCCAAGGTGGACAGGACGCGATTTATGGCTACACCTTC.